The rows below give T cell receptor beta chains drawn from one sample of a study of cytomegalovirus exposure and HLA in healthy donors. TCRdb's copy holds only in-frame clones and misses some; the assay was immunoSEQ multiplex PCR. The sample records hundreds of thousands of clones, around four fifths being singletons. What was sequenced was PBMCs. The receptors shown here come from a young woman in good health and CMV-seronegative. Both conserved end residues are part of each CDR3. A D gene is named only where the DNA matches it firmly. Clone size is stated in some rows and not others, as once, few, many or a class when expanded.

v_gene,abundance,j_gene,d_gene,CDR3nt,CDR3aa
TRBV28,-,TRBJ1-2,-,TGTGCCAGCAGCCAGGAGAGCTACACCTTC,CASSQESYTF
TRBV6-1,-,TRBJ2-1,TRBD2,TGTGCCAGCAGTGCTCCTAGCGGCCCCACCAATAGCGAGCAGTTCTTC,CASSAPSGPTNSEQFF
TRBV5-1,-,TRBJ1-3,-,TGCGCCAGCAGCTTGTACGGGACAGGAAACACCATATATTTT,CASSLYGTGNTIYF
TRBV2,-,TRBJ2-7,-,TGTGCCAGCAGTGAAAGTCTGGAGGGTGGAGAGCAGTACTTC,CASSESLEGGEQYF
TRBV29-1,-,TRBJ2-4,-,TGCAGCGTTGAAGAAGGGGCAGTTAGCTTAGCCAAAAACATTCAGTACTTC,CSVEEGAVSLAKNIQYF
TRBV6-6,-,TRBJ1-4,TRBD1,TGTGCCAGCAGTTTCGCAGACAGGGTAGAACTGTTTTTT,CASSFADRVELFF
TRBV5-8,-,TRBJ2-3,-,TGTGCCAGCAGGCCGGGTTGGGGGGCCACAGATACGCAGTATTTT,CASRPGWGATDTQYF
TRBV13,-,TRBJ2-1,TRBD1,TGTGCCAGCAGCCCAAACAGGGGATCCTACAATGAGCAGTTCTTC,CASSPNRGSYNEQFF
TRBV5-6,-,TRBJ1-2,-,TGTGCCAGCAGCTCGGGGGTCATGACCCCAGGGGGCTACACCTTC,CASSSGVMTPGGYTF
TRBV11-2,-,TRBJ1-2,-,TGTGCCAGCAGCTTAGGGACGTTCTATGGCTACACCTTC,CASSLGTFYGYTF
TRBV7-9,-,TRBJ2-1,-,TGTGCCAGCAGCCCCGATCCTCAGGCCTACAATGAGCAGTTCTTC,CASSPDPQAYNEQFF
TRBV28,once,TRBJ2-1,TRBD2,TGTGCCAGCAGTGTAGCGGGAGGCTACAATGAGCAGTTCTTC,CASSVAGGYNEQFF
TRBV9,-,TRBJ1-5,-,TGTGCCAGCAGCCCGCGGGATAGCAATCAGCCCCAGCATTTT,CASSPRDSNQPQHF
TRBV30,-,TRBJ2-5,TRBD2,TGTGCCTGGGGGGGACTAGTTAGGGAGACCCAGTACTTC,CAWGGLVRETQYF
TRBV7-8,-,TRBJ2-5,TRBD2,TGTGCCAGCAGCTTCGGCCTAGCGGGAGAGGGGACCCAGTACTTC,CASSFGLAGEGTQYF
TRBV4-1,-,TRBJ1-5,TRBD1,TGCGCCAGCAGCCAAGAAGTACGGGACAGGGGGAGCAATCAGCCCCAGCATTTT,CASSQEVRDRGSNQPQHF
TRBV7-9,-,TRBJ2-3,-,TGTGCCAGCAGCTGGGCCGTCGGGGGCGTTGACACAGATACGCAGTATTTT,CASSWAVGGVDTDTQYF
TRBV9,few,TRBJ1-2,-,TGTGCCAGCACCACCGTTCCGACCACTGCGAACTATGGCTACACCTTC,CASTTVPTTANYGYTF
TRBV11-2,-,TRBJ2-7,-,TGTGCCAGCAGCTTTTCGGGGGCCTACGAGCAGTACTTC,CASSFSGAYEQYF
TRBV7-9,-,TRBJ2-1,TRBD1,TGTGCCAGCAGCCCCCGGACAGGGCGCCTATACAATGAGCAGTTCTTC,CASSPRTGRLYNEQFF
TRBV5-1,few,TRBJ1-2,-,TGCGCCAGCAGCTTGGAAGGGGGCTATGGCTACACCTTC,CASSLEGGYGYTF
TRBV5-6,-,TRBJ1-2,-,TGTGCCAGCCGACTTACCGGGGATGATGGCTACACCTTC,CASRLTGDDGYTF
TRBV13,-,TRBJ1-2,TRBD1,TGTGCCAGCAGCTTAGGTGGCAGGGGGGACTATGGCTACACCTTC,CASSLGGRGDYGYTF
TRBV12-5,-,TRBJ1-2,-,TGTGCTAGTGGGCCGAACCGAAGCCGGGCCGGCCCGCGCGGCTACACCTTC,CASGPNRSRAGPRGYTF
TRBV7-8,-,TRBJ2-3,TRBD1,TGTGCCAGCAGGCCACAGGGGTCTGTAAGAACAGATACGCAGTATTTT,CASRPQGSVRTDTQYF
TRBV5-1,-,TRBJ1-5,TRBD1,TGCGCCAGCAGCTCGGGACAGAGCAATCAGCCCCAGCATTTT,CASSSGQSNQPQHF
TRBV6-1,-,TRBJ1-1,-,TGTGCCAGCAGGAATCCAGGGATCACTGAAGCTTTCTTT,CASRNPGITEAFF
TRBV25-1,-,TRBJ2-5,TRBD2,TGTGCCAGCAGTGTTGGGACTAGCGGACAAGAGACCCAGTACTTC,CASSVGTSGQETQYF
TRBV5-6,few,TRBJ1-2,TRBD1,TGTGCCAGCAGCTTAGAGGGTGCGCAGGGGGGCTATGGCTACACCTTC,CASSLEGAQGGYGYTF
TRBV6-4,few,TRBJ2-7,TRBD1,TGTGCCAGCAGTGAAAGTCCAGACAGGGGAGGCTACGAGCAGTACTTC,CASSESPDRGGYEQYF
TRBV28,-,TRBJ1-5,-,TGTGCCAGCAGTTTATACAGGCCGGGACAGCCCCAGCATTTT,CASSLYRPGQPQHF
TRBV5-6,once,TRBJ1-1,-,TGTGCCAGCTCCCGAGGAGGGGTGGGCACTGAAGCTTTCTTT,CASSRGGVGTEAFF
TRBV2,-,TRBJ2-1,TRBD2,TGTGCCAGCAGTCTGGGGCGGGGGGCCCCCTACAATGAGCAGTTCTTC,CASSLGRGAPYNEQFF